This note documents a single TCR beta chain sequence. The antigen is not known. V was pared by 7 bases and J by 4 bases, with 6 bases of the junction left unmatched. Germline CDR1 and CDR2: SGHRS and YFSETQ. The CDR3 runs 14 residues. This record comes from a study of T cell responses to AZD1222 COVID-19 vaccine. The study's findings and limits: Among the donors, most were white British and more were female, and clonal diversity was possibly underestimated.

This table comes from immunoSEQ multiplex PCR, and its TCRdb copy is limited to in-frame clones, with some not included. This sample has about 270,000 clones, with about 94% found just once. The chain combines TRBV5-1 with TRBJ2-1; 9 nucleotides agree with TRBD2. The sample in question was peripheral blood, obtained 28 days after the second AZD1222 dose. The receptor was derived from an adult who received the AZD1222 COVID-19 vaccine. In nucleotides, the CDR3 is TGCGCCAGCTGCCCTAGCGGGGATTACAATGAGCAGTTCTTC. This gives the protein CASCPSGDYNEQFF.